This passage covers 9 T cell receptor beta chains from one sample sequenced in a study of T cell changes during pregnancy in multiple sclerosis. Generated by immunoSEQ multiplex PCR, the TCRdb table keeps only in-frame clones and is missing some. Seen here are 70,000 or so clones, roughly 88% observed once, and the top ten hold 1.4%. The sample consisted of peripheral blood, taken in the third trimester of pregnancy. The origin of the receptors is a female donor with multiple sclerosis, enrolled in a pregnancy study.

The chain uses TRBV19 and TRBJ2-1, with D unclear. In germline, CDR1 is LNHDA, CDR2 SQIVND (reference sequence). This CDR3 spans 15 amino acids. Trimming removed 1 base at V and 2 bases at J, with 9 bases between. CDR3: CASSIVPETYNEQFF. CDR3 DNA: TGTGCCAGTAGTATAGTTCCTGAGACCTACAATGAGCAGTTCTTC.

The chain has TRBV4-1 and TRBJ1-2; D possibly corresponds to TRBD1 (6 bases). Trimming shortened V by 6 bases and J by 2 bases, and 10 bases separated the two germline ends. Germline CDR1 reads MGHRA; CDR2 reads YSYEKL. The CDR3 consists of 13 residues. CDR3 region: CASRPGQNYGYTF. The CDR3 coding sequence is TGCGCCAGCAGACCCGGACAGAACTATGGCTACACCTTC.

The DNA for the CDR3 is TGTGCCAGCAGCCAAGAGGGTTTACCGGGACAGGGGAATACTTTCTTT. This gives the protein CASSQEGLPGQGNTFF. The chain is built from TRBV14 and TRBJ1-1; 10 positions agree with TRBD1. The length of the CDR3 is 16 residues. Germline V gives CDR1 SGHDN, CDR2 FVKESK. The V gene end was trimmed by 0 bases and the J gene end by 12 bases; junction bases not matched to a gene: 13.

The gene calls are TRBV6-5 and TRBJ1-2; 8 bases are shared with TRBD1. V shed 2 bases and J 8 bases; nucleotides not matched to a gene: 7. The CDR3 sequence is 14 residues long. The germline V gene has CDR1 MNHEY and CDR2 SVGAGI. In DNA form, the CDR3 reads TGTGCCAGCAGTTACCAGGGACAGGTAGAGGGCTACACCTTC. Amino acids: CASSYQGQVEGYTF.

The chain carries TRBV7-9 and TRBJ1-5; D perhaps matches TRBD1 (5 bases). Per the germline V gene, CDR1 is SEHNR and CDR2 is FQNEAQ (reference sequence). The CDR3 consists of 15 residues. V was shortened by 5 bases and J by 6 bases, with 17 bases between the two germline ends. CDR3 residues: CASSPGGVPSQPQHF. The CDR3 DNA follows: TGTGCCAGCAGCCCGGGGGGAGTTCCATCTCAGCCCCAGCATTTT.

The chain links TRBV6-6 to TRBJ2-5; TRBD1 aligns across 9 bases. The DNA end is more similar to TRBJ2-7, so the J call may be wrong. This CDR3 has 14 residues. Germline CDR1 reads MNHNY; CDR2 reads SVGAGI (reference sequence). The CDR3: CASSPGQGNYEQYF. The CDR3 DNA is TGTGCCAGCAGCCCCGGACAGGGGAACTACGAGCAGTACTTC.

This chain connects TRBV29-1 to TRBJ2-5; D possibly corresponds to TRBD1 (6 bases). Germline V lookup: CDR1 SQVTM, CDR2 ANQGSEA. CDR3 size: 13 residues. The V and J ends lost 6 bases and 5 bases respectively, with 16 bases between them. CDR3 sequence reads: CSVLTGLGETQYF. CDR3 in DNA: TGCAGCGTCCTTACAGGGCTCGGCGAGACCCAGTACTTC.

The chain links TRBV5-1 to TRBJ1-6, with 7 positions matching TRBD1. J gave up 6 bases and V 2 bases, and 2 bases lay outside the gene matches. The V gene's germline CDR1 is SGHRS and CDR2 YFSETQ. This CDR3 comprises 14 residues. DNA for the CDR3: TGCGCCAGCAGCTTACAGGGGCTTAATTCACCCCTCCACTTT. Translation: CASSLQGLNSPLHF.

This clone is a singleton in its sample. This rearrangement joins TRBV27 to TRBJ2-1; 13 bases fit TRBD2. The V and J ends lost 6 bases and 1 base, in that order; junction bases with no gene match: 12. Germline lookup yields CDR1 MNHEY and CDR2 SMNVEV (reference sequence). The CDR3 has 19 amino acids. The CDR3 nucleotides read TGTGCCAGCAGCCTTGGACTAGCGGGGGATGTAGTATCCTACAATGAGCAGTTCTTC. As protein: CASSLGLAGDVVSYNEQFF.